The rows below give T cell receptor beta chains drawn from one sample of a study of beta chain features in type 1 diabetes. The table came from immunoSEQ multiplex PCR; TCRdb's copy has only in-frame clones and leaves some out. Of about 99,000 clones in the sample, 25% to 35% were seen once. The sequencing input was central memory CD4+ T cells from blood. The source is a woman aged 18-35 years with type 1 diabetes. Each CDR3 is given with its conserved first and last residue. A D gene is named only where the DNA matches it firmly. Size is stated for part of the rows, as once, few or many counts, or as a class when the clone is expanded.

J,size,D,V,CDR3,DNA
TRBJ2-2,.,.,TRBV7-3,CASSLIGDTGELFF,TGTGCCAGCAGCTTAATAGGGGACACCGGGGAGCTGTTTTTT
TRBJ1-3,.,TRBD1,TRBV19,CASSSRGQGVSGNTIYF,TGTGCCAGTAGTTCCCGCGGACAGGGTGTGTCTGGAAACACCATATATTTT
TRBJ2-2,.,TRBD2,TRBV19,CASTTIAGANTGELFF,TGTGCCAGTACCACCATAGCGGGCGCGAACACCGGGGAGCTGTTTTTT
TRBJ2-3,.,.,TRBV7-6,CASSQLRGTDTQYF,TGTGCCAGCAGCCAACTGAGGGGCACAGATACGCAGTATTTT
TRBJ1-4,.,TRBD1,TRBV4-3,CASSQGTGAFTPGANEKLFF,TGCGCCAGCAGCCAAGGGACAGGGGCATTTACACCTGGGGCTAATGAAAAACTGTTTTTT
TRBJ1-5,few,TRBD1,TRBV6-1,CASSARTGLPNQPQHF,TGTGCCAGCAGTGCTCGGACAGGGCTTCCTAATCAGCCCCAGCATTTT
TRBJ1-1,.,.,TRBV7-9,CASSLDSGGAFF,TGTGCCAGCAGCTTAGATTCCGGAGGGGCTTTCTTT
TRBJ2-4,few,TRBD1,TRBV28,CASSFRRERGLDIQYF,TGTGCCAGCAGTTTCAGAAGAGAGAGGGGGCTAGACATTCAGTACTTC
TRBJ2-1,.,TRBD2,TRBV18,CASSPTSGRGNEQFF,TGTGCCAGCTCACCTACTAGCGGGAGAGGCAATGAGCAGTTCTTC
TRBJ2-2,.,.,TRBV5-1,CASSRTTGTNTGELFF,TGCGCCAGCAGCCGGACAACAGGGACGAACACCGGGGAGCTGTTTTTT
TRBJ1-2,few,TRBD1,TRBV29-1,CSVEADRGYGYTF,TGCAGCGTTGAAGCGGACAGGGGCTATGGCTACACCTTC
TRBJ2-7,few,TRBD2,TRBV14,CASSQRTSGRSGAYEQYF,TGTGCCAGCAGCCAAAGGACTAGCGGGAGGTCTGGAGCCTACGAGCAGTACTTC
TRBJ2-2,few,.,TRBV28,CASSLVGRTGELFF,TGTGCCAGCAGTTTAGTGGGGCGTACCGGGGAGCTGTTTTTT
TRBJ1-4,.,.,TRBV30,CAWSEGGLNEKLFF,TGTGCCTGGAGTGAGGGGGGGCTAAATGAAAAACTGTTTTTT
TRBJ2-1,few,TRBD2,TRBV29-1,CSVHGGSRRNEQFF,TGCAGCGTCCACGGCGGGAGTCGCCGGAATGAGCAGTTCTTC
TRBJ2-3,.,TRBD2,TRBV6-1,CASSESVAGGTDTQYF,TGTGCCAGCAGTGAAAGTGTAGCGGGCGGCACAGATACGCAGTATTTT
TRBJ1-3,.,.,TRBV28,CASSQGSFSGNTIYF,TGTGCCAGCAGTCAGGGATCCTTCTCTGGAAACACCATATATTTT
TRBJ2-1,few,TRBD2,TRBV7-2,CASSPRPGTKNEQFF,TGTGCCAGCAGCCCAAGGCCGGGGACTAAGAATGAGCAGTTCTTC
TRBJ1-2,few,.,TRBV4-3,CASSQEYGGRTGGYTF,TGCGCCAGCAGCCAAGAATATGGGGGCAGGACGGGTGGCTACACCTTC
TRBJ2-1,.,TRBD2,TRBV5-1,CASSLQAGVTYNEQFF,TGCGCCAGCAGCCTTCAAGCGGGAGTAACCTACAATGAGCAGTTCTTC
TRBJ1-5,.,TRBD1,TRBV7-9,CASSAGQGDNQPQHF,TGTGCCAGCAGCGCCGGACAGGGAGATAATCAGCCCCAGCATTTT
TRBJ2-1,.,.,TRBV7-8,CASSLVKIEQFF,TGTGCCAGCAGCTTAGTAAAAATTGAGCAGTTCTTC
TRBJ2-5,.,TRBD2,TRBV5-4,CASSIMTSGRAETQYF,TGTGCCAGCAGCATTATGACTAGCGGGAGGGCAGAGACCCAGTACTTC
TRBJ2-1,.,.,TRBV28,CASSPQDEQFF,TGTGCCAGCAGTCCGCAGGATGAGCAGTTCTTC
TRBJ2-5,few,.,TRBV10-2,CASTGNPYQETQYF,TGCGCCAGCACCGGGAACCCGTACCAAGAGACCCAGTACTTC
TRBJ1-2,few,TRBD1,TRBV4-2,CASSPGDRVFDGYTF,TGTGCCAGCAGCCCAGGGGACAGGGTATTCGATGGCTACACCTTC
TRBJ1-1,few,TRBD1,TRBV19,CASSKYRGLTPEAFF,TGTGCCAGTAGTAAGTACAGGGGGCTGACGCCTGAAGCTTTCTTT
TRBJ2-3,.,TRBD2,TRBV27,CASSGTRRHADTQYF,TGTGCCAGCAGCGGGACTAGACGGCACGCAGATACGCAGTATTTT
TRBJ2-1,few,TRBD2,TRBV7-9,CATPGTSGGNEQFF,TGTGCCACGCCAGGGACTAGCGGGGGCAATGAGCAGTTCTTC
TRBJ2-5,.,.,TRBV7-2,CASSLYSGKQETQYF,TGTGCCAGCAGCCTCTACTCCGGGAAACAAGAGACCCAGTACTTC
TRBJ2-7,.,.,TRBV6-5,CASRQGLREQYF,TGTGCCAGCAGACAGGGTTTGAGGGAGCAGTACTTC
TRBJ1-4,few,.,TRBV29-1,CSATGRANEKLFF,TGCAGCGCCACAGGGAGGGCTAATGAAAAACTGTTTTTT
TRBJ2-1,.,.,TRBV5-6,CASSLVVGANEQFF,TGTGCCAGCAGCTTGGTCGTAGGGGCAAATGAGCAGTTCTTC
TRBJ1-5,.,.,TRBV7-9,CASSLMGGGNQPQHF,TGTGCCAGCAGCTTAATGGGGGGGGGTAATCAGCCCCAGCATTTT
TRBJ2-1,few,TRBD2,TRBV7-9,CASSRLASSSYNEQFF,TGTGCCAGCAGCAGACTAGCGTCGAGCTCCTACAATGAGCAGTTCTTC
TRBJ1-2,.,TRBD1,TRBV2,CASSRQGANYGYTF,TGTGCCAGCAGTCGACAGGGAGCTAACTATGGCTACACCTTC
TRBJ2-3,.,.,TRBV7-9,CASSPSTGTDTQYF,TGTGCCAGCAGCCCATCGACAGGCACAGATACGCAGTATTTT